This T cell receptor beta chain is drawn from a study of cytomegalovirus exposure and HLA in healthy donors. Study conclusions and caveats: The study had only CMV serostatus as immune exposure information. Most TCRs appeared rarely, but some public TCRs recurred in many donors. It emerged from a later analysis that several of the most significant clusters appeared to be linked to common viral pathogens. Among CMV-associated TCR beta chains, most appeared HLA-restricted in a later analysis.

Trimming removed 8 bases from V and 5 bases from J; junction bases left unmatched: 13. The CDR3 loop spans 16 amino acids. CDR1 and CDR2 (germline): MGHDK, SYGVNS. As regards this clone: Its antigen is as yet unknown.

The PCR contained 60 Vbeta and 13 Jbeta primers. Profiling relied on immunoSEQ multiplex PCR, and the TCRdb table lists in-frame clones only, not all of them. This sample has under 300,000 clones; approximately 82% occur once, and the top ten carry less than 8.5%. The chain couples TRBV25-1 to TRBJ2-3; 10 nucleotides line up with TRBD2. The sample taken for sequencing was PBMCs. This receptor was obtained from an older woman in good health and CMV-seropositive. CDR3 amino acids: CASSRTSGSGIDTQYF. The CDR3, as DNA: TGTGCCAGCTCCCGGACTAGCGGCAGTGGGATAGATACGCAGTATTTT.